A selection of T cell receptor beta chains follows, all from one sample in a study of a mutant IDH1 vaccine in newly diagnosed glioma. The antigens for these receptors are not known. Repertoires were generated with immunoSEQ multiplex PCR, while TCRdb's copy carries only in-frame clones and drops some. The table has just over 80,000 clones, almost 85% seen once. The starting material was PBMCs, obtained from a glioma patient whose treatment included an IDH1 peptide vaccine. The origin of the receptors is a man aged 30-40 years with glioma. Some clones in this sample may be carry-over from other donors' samples. Both conserved end residues are part of each CDR3. Each record gives: V gene, clone size, D gene, J gene, CDR3 DNA, CDR3 protein. The D gene is left open where the match is weak. Not all rows give a size; the values are once, few, many and, for expanded clones, a class.

V gene: TRBV27
clone size: .
D gene: TRBD1
J gene: TRBJ2-3
CDR3 DNA: TGTGCCAGCAGTTGGGACAGGGATACAGATACGCAGTATTTT
CDR3 protein: CASSWDRDTDTQYF

V gene: TRBV5-6
clone size: .
D gene: .
J gene: TRBJ2-4
CDR3 DNA: TGTGCCAGCAGCTTTGGAAAAAAAGTCGGTCGAGTTGGCTCAAACATTCAGTACTTC
CDR3 protein: CASSFGKKVGRVGSNIQYF

V gene: TRBV9
clone size: .
D gene: TRBD1
J gene: TRBJ2-1
CDR3 DNA: TGTGCCAGTCCGACCGGGACAGGGGGTCGGGGCTCCTACAATGAGCAGTTCTTC
CDR3 protein: CASPTGTGGRGSYNEQFF

V gene: TRBV18
clone size: .
D gene: .
J gene: TRBJ1-5
CDR3 DNA: TGTGCCAGCTCAGAAGGAAAGGGTCTGGGCAATCAGCCCCAGCATTTT
CDR3 protein: CASSEGKGLGNQPQHF

V gene: TRBV28
clone size: .
D gene: .
J gene: TRBJ2-2
CDR3 DNA: TGTGCCAGCAGTTACCCGGACACCGGGGAGCTGTTTTTT
CDR3 protein: CASSYPDTGELFF

V gene: TRBV19
clone size: .
D gene: TRBD2
J gene: TRBJ2-5
CDR3 DNA: TGTGCCAGTCGACTAGCGGGCAAAGAGACCCAGTACTTC
CDR3 protein: CASRLAGKETQYF

V gene: TRBV2
clone size: .
D gene: .
J gene: TRBJ2-7
CDR3 DNA: TGTGCCAGCACCGAAACGACACCAGAGCAGTACTTC
CDR3 protein: CASTETTPEQYF

V gene: TRBV7-9
clone size: .
D gene: TRBD2
J gene: TRBJ2-3
CDR3 DNA: TGTGCCAGCAGCTTGGCGGGGGTGAGAGATACGCAGTATTTT
CDR3 protein: CASSLAGVRDTQYF

V gene: TRBV9
clone size: .
D gene: .
J gene: TRBJ1-6
CDR3 DNA: TGTGCCAGCAGCGTAGGTGGCCTTAATTCACCCCTCCACTTT
CDR3 protein: CASSVGGLNSPLHF

V gene: TRBV6-5
clone size: .
D gene: .
J gene: TRBJ1-1
CDR3 DNA: TGTGCCAGCAGTTACGGGGCAGGGAACACTGAAGCTTTCTTT
CDR3 protein: CASSYGAGNTEAFF

V gene: TRBV5-1
clone size: .
D gene: TRBD2
J gene: TRBJ2-5
CDR3 DNA: TGCGCCAGCCAACGACTAGCGGGGGGCCGGGAGACCCAGTACTTC
CDR3 protein: CASQRLAGGRETQYF

V gene: TRBV5-1
clone size: .
D gene: .
J gene: TRBJ1-1
CDR3 DNA: TGCGCCAGCAGCTCAGGAGATGGGACCACTGAAGCTTTCTTT
CDR3 protein: CASSSGDGTTEAFF

V gene: TRBV7-6
clone size: .
D gene: .
J gene: TRBJ1-6
CDR3 DNA: TGTGCCAGCAGCTTAATGGTCGAGGGGTCCTCCTATAATTCACCCCTCCACTTT
CDR3 protein: CASSLMVEGSSYNSPLHF

V gene: TRBV4-2
clone size: .
D gene: .
J gene: TRBJ1-1
CDR3 DNA: TGTGCCAGCAGCTTGATTCGGGAAGGGGGGACTGAAGCTTTCTTT
CDR3 protein: CASSLIREGGTEAFF

V gene: TRBV30
clone size: few
D gene: TRBD2
J gene: TRBJ2-1
CDR3 DNA: TGTGCCTCTAGCGGACCCGGGGGGATCTCCTACAATGAGCAGTTCTTC
CDR3 protein: CASSGPGGISYNEQFF

V gene: TRBV7-9
clone size: .
D gene: .
J gene: TRBJ2-2
CDR3 DNA: TGTGCCAGCGTGCCGAGGGCAGACACTAACACCGGGGAGCTGTTTTTT
CDR3 protein: CASVPRADTNTGELFF

V gene: TRBV28
clone size: .
D gene: .
J gene: TRBJ1-6
CDR3 DNA: TGTGCCAGCAGTGGACACGAAGGCTCCTATAATTCACCCCTCCACTTT
CDR3 protein: CASSGHEGSYNSPLHF

V gene: TRBV5-4
clone size: once
D gene: .
J gene: TRBJ1-2
CDR3 DNA: TGTGCCAGCAGCGATAGTCTAGCTAACTATGGCTACACCTTC
CDR3 protein: CASSDSLANYGYTF

V gene: TRBV5-1
clone size: .
D gene: .
J gene: TRBJ1-3
CDR3 DNA: TGCGCCAGCAGCTTGTCAGGGCAAGGAAACACCATATATTTT
CDR3 protein: CASSLSGQGNTIYF

V gene: TRBV27
clone size: .
D gene: TRBD2
J gene: TRBJ2-5
CDR3 DNA: TGTGCCAGCAGTTTGGGCGGGGGGACCCAAGAGACCCAGTACTTC
CDR3 protein: CASSLGGGTQETQYF

V gene: TRBV27
clone size: few
D gene: .
J gene: TRBJ2-7
CDR3 DNA: TGTGCCAGCATGGAAGCGGGCGGCCCCTACGAGCAGTACTTC
CDR3 protein: CASMEAGGPYEQYF

V gene: TRBV7-2
clone size: .
D gene: .
J gene: TRBJ2-5
CDR3 DNA: TGTGCCAGCAGCTTAGGGCTAGCATTACAAGAGACCCAGTACTTC
CDR3 protein: CASSLGLALQETQYF

V gene: TRBV7-9
clone size: .
D gene: .
J gene: TRBJ2-1
CDR3 DNA: TGTGCCAGCAGCTTTTACAGGGAGGTTAGTCCGTTCTTC
CDR3 protein: CASSFYREVSPFF

V gene: TRBV15
clone size: once
D gene: .
J gene: TRBJ1-6
CDR3 DNA: TGTGCCACCAGCAGATCCGGGCCGATCAATTCACCCCTCCACTTT
CDR3 protein: CATSRSGPINSPLHF

V gene: TRBV4-3
clone size: .
D gene: TRBD1
J gene: TRBJ1-5
CDR3 DNA: TGCGCCAGCAGCCAAAATACAGGGGGAGATCAGCCCCAGCATTTT
CDR3 protein: CASSQNTGGDQPQHF

V gene: TRBV6-1
clone size: .
D gene: .
J gene: TRBJ1-3
CDR3 DNA: TGTGCCAGCAGTTTAGATGGAAACACCATATATTTT
CDR3 protein: CASSLDGNTIYF

V gene: TRBV15
clone size: .
D gene: .
J gene: TRBJ1-2
CDR3 DNA: TGTGCCACCAGCAGAGATAGTGGCCGAAACTATGGCTACACCTTC
CDR3 protein: CATSRDSGRNYGYTF

V gene: TRBV20-1
clone size: .
D gene: .
J gene: TRBJ1-2
CDR3 DNA: TGCAGTACTTGGGCCGCTGGCTACACCTTC
CDR3 protein: CSTWAAGYTF

V gene: TRBV28
clone size: .
D gene: .
J gene: TRBJ2-5
CDR3 DNA: TGTGCCAGCAGTCCCGGACGGACAGCGTCGTTCCAAGAGACCCAGTACTTC
CDR3 protein: CASSPGRTASFQETQYF

V gene: TRBV5-4
clone size: once
D gene: .
J gene: TRBJ2-6
CDR3 DNA: TGTGCCAGCAGCGACGATCCCTCTGGGGCCAACGTCCTGACTTTC
CDR3 protein: CASSDDPSGANVLTF

V gene: TRBV5-1
clone size: .
D gene: .
J gene: TRBJ2-3
CDR3 DNA: TGCGCCAGCAGCCCTCGGGTCGAAGCTAGCACAGATACGCAGTATTTT
CDR3 protein: CASSPRVEASTDTQYF

V gene: TRBV5-1
clone size: .
D gene: .
J gene: TRBJ2-7
CDR3 DNA: TGCGCCAGCGGCGAAGGGGGACTTCCCTCCTACGAGCAGTACTTC
CDR3 protein: CASGEGGLPSYEQYF

V gene: TRBV10-1
clone size: .
D gene: .
J gene: TRBJ2-1
CDR3 DNA: TGCGCCAGCAGTGAGCGGGGGAGCTCCTACAATGAGCAGTTCTTC
CDR3 protein: CASSERGSSYNEQFF

V gene: TRBV2
clone size: .
D gene: .
J gene: TRBJ1-2
CDR3 DNA: TGTGCCAGCAGTGAAGCCGGGACGGACTATGGCTACACCTTC
CDR3 protein: CASSEAGTDYGYTF

V gene: TRBV4-1
clone size: once
D gene: .
J gene: TRBJ1-5
CDR3 DNA: TGCGCCAGCAGCCCTCAGTGGGAGGGGAGGCGGCCCCAGCATTTT
CDR3 protein: CASSPQWEGRRPQHF

V gene: TRBV19
clone size: .
D gene: .
J gene: TRBJ1-2
CDR3 DNA: TGTGCCAGTACCCTAACCGGCCGGGTCTATGGCTACACCTTC
CDR3 protein: CASTLTGRVYGYTF

V gene: TRBV9
clone size: once
D gene: .
J gene: TRBJ2-7
CDR3 DNA: TGTGCCAGCAGCCGGGACGCCGGCTACGAGCAGTACTTC
CDR3 protein: CASSRDAGYEQYF

V gene: TRBV9
clone size: .
D gene: .
J gene: TRBJ1-1
CDR3 DNA: TGTGCCAGCAGCGTAGAGGGCACTTCGAACACTGAAGCTTTCTTT
CDR3 protein: CASSVEGTSNTEAFF

V gene: TRBV7-2
clone size: .
D gene: .
J gene: TRBJ1-2
CDR3 DNA: TGTGCCAGCAGCTTACCCTATTCTGCAGGTTCAAGGAGAGGCTACACCTTC
CDR3 protein: CASSLPYSAGSRRGYTF

V gene: TRBV28
clone size: .
D gene: TRBD1
J gene: TRBJ1-1
CDR3 DNA: TGTGCCAGCAGTATTACAGGGGGCGCGAAGAACACTGAAGCTTTCTTT
CDR3 protein: CASSITGGAKNTEAFF

V gene: TRBV15
clone size: .
D gene: .
J gene: TRBJ2-7
CDR3 DNA: TGTGCCACCAGCAGACTAAGGGACGGCTTCTACGAGCAGTACTTC
CDR3 protein: CATSRLRDGFYEQYF

V gene: TRBV5-1
clone size: .
D gene: .
J gene: TRBJ1-6
CDR3 DNA: TGCGCCAGCAGCGCGGCGGGGCCGAATTCACCCCTCCACTTT
CDR3 protein: CASSAAGPNSPLHF

V gene: TRBV27
clone size: .
D gene: TRBD1
J gene: TRBJ1-2
CDR3 DNA: TGTGCCAGCAGCTCCAACAGGGGGCTAGGTGGCTACACCTTC
CDR3 protein: CASSSNRGLGGYTF

V gene: TRBV5-1
clone size: .
D gene: .
J gene: TRBJ1-2
CDR3 DNA: TGCGCCAGCAGCTTGAGTGTGTCTTCGATAGGCTACACCTTC
CDR3 protein: CASSLSVSSIGYTF

V gene: TRBV10-2
clone size: .
D gene: .
J gene: TRBJ1-1
CDR3 DNA: TGCGCCACCCGAAAGGACCGAGGCACTGAAGCTTTCTTT
CDR3 protein: CATRKDRGTEAFF